The 24 T cell receptor beta chains presented below share a single source sample, sequenced in a study of OX40 agonist ivuxolimab in advanced cancers. Data came from immunoSEQ multiplex PCR; TCRdb stores just in-frame clones and leaves some out. The table includes 35,000 to 50,000 clones, more than 70% detected once. The source material was CD4+ or CD8+ T cells sorted from blood, sampled in a trial of the OX40 agonist ivuxolimab. These receptor sequences come from an adult with an advanced solid tumor such as melanoma, head and neck, liver or kidney cancer.

The genes are TRBV11-2 and TRBJ2-5; D gene unclear. CDR3 length equals 11 residues. The ends were cut back, 5 bases at V and 5 bases at J, with 6 bases in the middle. From germline, CDR1 is SGHAT and CDR2 FQNNGV. CDR3 sequence: CASSPGETQYF. CDR3 DNA sequence: TGTGCCAGCAGCCCCGGGGAGACCCAGTACTTC.

This clone was found once. The V gene is TRBV7-3, the J gene TRBJ1-2; 7 nucleotides align to TRBD1. With 5 bases clipped from V and 8 bases from J, the junction kept 8 bases outside the gene matches. The germline V gene has CDR1 SGHTA and CDR2 FQGTGA. CDR3 size: 13 residues. The CDR3 nucleotides read TGTGCCAGCAGCCCAGGGGGGGTTGGAGGCTACACCTTC. Translation: CASSPGGVGGYTF.

V is TRBV7-3 and J is TRBJ2-3; TRBD1 matches at 7 bases. In germline, CDR1 is SGHTA, CDR2 FQGTGA. This CDR3 is built from 15 residues. The ends lost 6 bases at V and 4 bases at J; junction bases unmatched: 10. CDR3 in DNA: TGTGCCAGCAGTGTCACCAGGGGGTCTGCAGATACGCAGTATTTT. Protein sequence: CASSVTRGSADTQYF.

The chain combines TRBV28 with TRBJ1-1, with D perhaps matching TRBD1 (5 bases). V lost 7 bases and J 2 bases, leaving 14 bases between the germline ends. CDR3 length: 14 amino acids. Germline CDR1 reads MDHEN; CDR2 reads SYDVKM. For the CDR3, the DNA is TGTGCCAGCACGGACACGGGGAAAAACACTGAAGCTTTCTTT. Translated: CASTDTGKNTEAFF.

The chain recombines TRBV6-5 with TRBJ2-7; the D gene is possibly TRBD2 (6 bases). Germline CDR1 MNHEY, CDR2 SVGAGI. Trimming removed 0 bases from V and 0 bases from J, with 12 bases in between. The CDR3 contains 16 residues. CDR3 coding DNA: TGTGCCAGCAGTTACTCGAATAGACTAGGCTCCTACGAGCAGTACTTC. Protein: CASSYSNRLGSYEQYF.

This chain connects TRBV7-9 to TRBJ2-2; perhaps D is TRBD1 or TRBD2 (5 bases each). The CDR3 length is 14 residues. The V end was cut by 5 bases, the J end by 4 bases, with 11 bases between. Germline lookup yields CDR1 SEHNR and CDR2 FQNEAQ (reference sequence). CDR3 sequence: CASSDYGATGELFF. The CDR3 DNA follows: TGTGCCAGCAGCGACTACGGGGCCACCGGGGAGCTGTTTTTT.

A few counts support this clone. In DNA, the CDR3 is TGTGCCAGCAGGACAAGCGGGAGTCGGAACATTCAGTACTTC. It codes for CASRTSGSRNIQYF. The V call is TRBV7-2, the J call TRBJ2-4; 8 nucleotides agree with TRBD2. This CDR3 region has 14 residues. CDR1 and CDR2 (germline): SGHTA, FQGNSA. With V trimmed by 6 bases and J by 7 bases, 8 bases remained unmatched.

This chain uses TRBV5-4 with TRBJ2-3, with 7 bases that match TRBD1. This CDR3 is built from 16 residues. Losses at the gene ends were 0 bases for V and 5 bases for J; bases not matched to a gene: 9. Per germline, CDR1 SGHNT and CDR2 YYREEE (reference sequence). CDR3: CASSLEGASKKDTQYF. The CDR3 nucleotides are TGTGCCAGCAGCTTGGAGGGGGCGTCAAAGAAAGATACGCAGTATTTT. Full variable domain (rest looked up from reference TRBV5-4 and TRBJ2-3): ETGVTQSPTHLIKTRGQQVTLRCSSQSGHNTVSWYQQALGQGPQFIFQYYREEENGRGNFPPRFSGLQFPNYSSELNVNALELDDSALYLCASSLEGASKKDTQYFGPGTRLTVL.

Comment on this clone: At one boundary the junction diverges from the germline segment, which might be a read error. The V gene is TRBV7-7, the J gene TRBJ2-1; D is uncertain. CDR3 length: 15 residues. CDR1 is SSHAT and CDR2 is FNYEAQ in the germline V gene (reference sequence). The CDR3 protein is CASSPLAGPVYEQFF. Written as DNA, the CDR3 is TGTGCTAGCAGCCCTCTCGCTGGGCCGGTTTATGAGCAGTTCTTC.

The J gene is TRBJ1-5, the V gene TRBV19; no firm D call. V lost 7 bases to trimming and J lost 0 bases, with 10 bases between them. CDR3 length: 14 residues. Germline V CDR1 and CDR2: LNHDA, SQIVND (reference sequence). Here the CDR3 DNA reads TGTGCCAGTAAAGCAGGTATTAGCAATCAGCCCCAGCATTTT. Translation gives CASKAGISNQPQHF.

The rearrangement uses TRBV28 and TRBJ2-7, with D perhaps TRBD1 (5 bases). The length of the CDR3 is 12 residues. Germline assignment: CDR1 MDHEN and CDR2 SYDVKM. The germline V and J ends were trimmed by 1 base and 5 bases, with 6 bases remaining between them. The CDR3, as DNA: TGTGCCAGCAGTTTATCCAGGGACGAGCAGTACTTC. This gives the protein CASSLSRDEQYF. Together with reference TRBV28 and TRBJ2-7, the CDR3 gives the full variable domain: DVKVTQSSRYLVKRTGEKVFLECVQDMDHENMFWYRQDPGLGLRLIYFSYDVKMKEKGDIPEGYSVSREKKERFSLILESASTNQTSMYLCASSLSRDEQYFGPGTRLTVT.

The J gene is TRBJ2-1, the V gene TRBV7-3, with 11 bases fitting TRBD1. The trim removed 1 base at V and 7 bases at J, leaving 6 bases unmatched. The CDR3 spans 16 residues. CDR1 and CDR2 from the germline V gene are SGHTA and FQGTGA. This CDR3 reads CASSLMWGQGGNEQFF. CDR3 DNA: TGTGCCAGCAGCTTAATGTGGGGACAGGGGGGAAATGAGCAGTTCTTC. Looking up the rest from reference TRBV7-3 and TRBJ2-1 gives the full variable domain: GAGVSQTPSNKVTEKGKYVELRCDPISGHTALYWYRQSLGQGPEFLIYFQGTGAADDSGLPNDRFFAVRPEGSVSTLKIQRTERGDSAVYLCASSLMWGQGGNEQFFGPGTRLTVL.

This sequence joins TRBV19 and TRBJ2-4; 8 nucleotides line up with TRBD1. Germline V CDR1 and CDR2: LNHDA, SQIVND (reference sequence). The CDR3 runs 17 residues. V lost 5 bases and J lost 3; bases outside the gene matches: 12. This chain's CDR3 is CASSLSGQGRLKNIQYF. Written as DNA, the CDR3 is TGTGCCAGTAGTCTTTCCGGACAGGGACGACTCAAAAACATTCAGTACTTC.

The chain links TRBV6-6 to TRBJ1-5, with TRBD1 as a possible D gene (5 bases). The CDR3 runs to 15 residues. Germline V gives CDR1 MNHNY, CDR2 SVGAGI (reference sequence). Between the trimmed V and J ends, which lost 5 bases and 6 bases, there was a span of 17 bases. The CDR3 nucleotides are TGTGCCAGCAGTAAGGCCAGGGAAGGGAGTCAGCCCCAGCATTTT. Its translation: CASSKAREGSQPQHF.

The chain carries TRBV10-1 and TRBJ1-4, with D perhaps TRBD1 (5 bases). The CDR3 runs to 14 residues. Germline CDR1 is WNHNN and CDR2 is SYGVQD (reference sequence). Trimming took off 9 bases at V and 5 bases at J, with 16 bases between the two ends. The CDR3 region is CARTLTGGNEKLFF. The CDR3 DNA sequence: TGCGCCAGGACCTTGACGGGGGGAAATGAAAAACTGTTTTTT.

The gene calls are TRBV6-4 and TRBJ2-1; TRBD1 might be the D (6 bases). CDR1 MRHNA and CDR2 SNTAGT come from the germline V gene. The CDR3 is 13 residues long. Between the trimmed V and J ends, which lost 0 bases and 9 bases, there was a span of 9 bases. The CDR3 sequence: CASSDSAQGEQFF. CDR3 sequence (DNA): TGTGCCAGCAGTGACTCGGCACAGGGTGAGCAGTTCTTC.

This clone was recorded once. The chain links TRBV20-1 to TRBJ2-5; D is undetermined. This CDR3 region has 11 residues. V was shortened by 4 bases and J by 5 bases, with 8 bases between the two germline ends. Germline V gives CDR1 DFQATT, CDR2 SNEGSKA (reference sequence). CDR3 nucleotide sequence: TGCAGTGCTACGGTGTTGGAGACCCAGTACTTC. It specifies CSATVLETQYF.

J is TRBJ1-5 and V is TRBV7-2; 8 bases agree with TRBD1. Germline values: CDR1 SGHTA, CDR2 FQGNSA. V trimming: 5 bases; J trimming: 7 bases; junction bases outside the gene matches: 10. The CDR3 has 15 amino acids. CDR3 protein: CASSPQTGVKQPQHF. The CDR3 nucleotides read TGTGCCAGCAGCCCCCAGACAGGGGTTAAGCAGCCCCAGCATTTT.

The chain carries TRBV7-8 and TRBJ2-5; D possibly corresponds to TRBD2 (6 bases). CDR1 and CDR2 from the germline V gene are SGHVS and FQNEAQ. The CDR3 extends over 13 amino acids. Trimming took 6 bases from V and 7 from J, leaving 15 bases between them. The CDR3 DNA follows: TGTGCCAGCAGAACGGGTCCCGGGGGGACCCAGTACTTC. This sequence encodes CASRTGPGGTQYF.

The chain combines TRBV27 with TRBJ2-7, with TRBD2 matching over 8 bases. The CDR3 contains 14 residues. The germline CDR1 and CDR2 sequences are MNHEY and SMNVEV (reference sequence). With V trimmed by 1 base and J by 3 bases, 2 bases remained unmatched. This chain's CDR3 is CASSLLLAVYEQYF. The CDR3 nucleotides read TGTGCCAGCAGTTTATTACTAGCGGTCTACGAGCAGTACTTC.

The rearrangement joins TRBV7-2 to TRBJ2-7; D is perhaps TRBD2 (6 bases). V was pared by 5 bases and J by 9 bases, with 17 bases between. The CDR3 consists of 13 residues. CDR1 is SGHTA, CDR2 FQGNSA, per germline. DNA for the CDR3: TGTGCCAGCAGCCCAGGAGGGACTTCTCGGCAGTACTTC. It encodes CASSPGGTSRQYF. Complete variable domain (other parts from reference TRBV7-2 and TRBJ2-7): GAGVSQSPSNKVTEKGKDVELRCDPISGHTALYWYRQSLGQGLEFLIYFQGNSAPDKSGLPSDRFSAERTGGSVSTLTIQRTQQEDSAVYLCASSPGGTSRQYFGPGTRLTVT.

As for this clone: Distinct nucleotide sequences in the sample also encode this CDR3. V usage is TRBV14 and J usage is TRBJ2-7, with D uncertain. Trimming took off 0 bases at V and 2 bases at J, with 5 bases between the two ends. The CDR3 extends over 13 amino acids. Germline values: CDR1 SGHDN, CDR2 FVKESK. CDR3 DNA sequence: TGTGCCAGCAGCCAAGAAGGACCCTACGAGCAGTACTTC. Residues: CASSQEGPYEQYF.

The chain is built from TRBV6-6 and TRBJ1-1; 10 positions agree with TRBD1. Germline V CDR1 and CDR2: MNHNY, SVGAGI (reference sequence). V was clipped by 5 bases and J by 3 bases; unmatched bases: 6. The CDR3 contains 15 residues. The CDR3 region is CASSIRTGGHTEAFF. CDR3 DNA sequence: TGTGCCAGCAGTATCCGGACAGGGGGTCACACTGAAGCTTTCTTT.

The chain uses TRBV27 and TRBJ2-1; D remains ambiguous. Germline V gives CDR1 MNHEY, CDR2 SMNVEV (reference sequence). Trimming pared 6 bases from V and 6 bases from J, leaving 15 bases between. The CDR3 is 14 residues long. CDR3 sequence: CASSKPDGPNEQFF. CDR3 DNA: TGTGCCAGCAGCAAACCCGACGGTCCCAATGAGCAGTTCTTC.